Shown below are 23 T cell receptor beta chains from a single sample sequenced in a study of blood T cell repertoires in COVID-19. Profiled with immunoSEQ multiplex PCR; TCRdb holds only in-frame clones, not every one. The sample shows some 120,000 clones, roughly nine tenths of them seen only once. Sequencing was performed on peripheral blood. Receptors were obtained from a man between 50 and 59 years old with active COVID-19.

This chain uses TRBV14 with TRBJ1-3, with unresolved D. Looked up from germline, CDR1 is SGHDN and CDR2 is FVKESK. The CDR3 is 14 amino acids. Trimming removed 3 bases from V and 8 bases from J, with 14 bases in between. CDR3 bases: TGTGCCAGCAGCCAGAGGGTGGCCAGCCACACCATATATTTT. Its protein is CASSQRVASHTIYF.

The J gene is TRBJ1-4, the V gene TRBV27, with no clear D. The CDR3 totals 16 residues. From germline, CDR1 is MNHEY and CDR2 SMNVEV (reference sequence). Trimming took 6 bases from V and 4 from J, leaving 18 bases between them. The CDR3 coding sequence is TGTGCCAGCAGCCCGTCATTAGGCGGCGGTAATGAAAAACTGTTTTTT. This translates into CASSPSLGGGNEKLFF.

This chain joins TRBV2 and TRBJ2-1; TRBD1 matches 7 bases. CDR3 size: 17 residues. Germline CDR1 is SNHLY and CDR2 is FYNNEI. Germline trimming cut 6 bases from V and 1 base from J; bases unmatched to any gene: 12. CDR3 residues: CASRKGDRVWSYNEQFF. As DNA, the CDR3 is TGTGCCAGCAGGAAGGGCGACAGGGTATGGTCCTACAATGAGCAGTTCTTC.

V gene TRBV25-1 combines with J gene TRBJ2-7; weak D call: TRBD1 (6 bases). Trimming took off 4 bases at V and 2 bases at J, with 12 bases between the two ends. This CDR3 has 14 residues. In germline, CDR1 is MGHDK, CDR2 SYGVNS. The CDR3 reads CASSVAGATYEQYF. CDR3 nucleotides: TGTGCCAGCAGTGTTGCAGGGGCAACCTACGAGCAGTACTTC.

CDR3 DNA: TGTGCCAGCAGCTTACCAAGCGGGACTAAAGAGACCCAGTACTTC. Its protein product is CASSLPSGTKETQYF. The rearrangement joins TRBV7-2 to TRBJ2-5, with 7 nucleotides matching TRBD2. Germline CDR1 SGHTA, CDR2 FQGNSA. The V and J ends lost 2 bases and 3 bases, in that order; junction bases with no gene match: 6. This CDR3 region has 15 residues.

The CDR3 loop is CASSLSGTANEKLFF. The CDR3 DNA reads as TGTGCCAGCAGTTTATCCGGGACAGCTAATGAAAAACTGTTTTTT. This chain uses TRBV28 with TRBJ1-4; 7 nucleotides match TRBD1. The CDR3 length is 15 residues. Trimming took 1 base from V and 3 from J; bases not matched to a gene: 2. The germline gives CDR1 MDHEN, CDR2 SYDVKM.

The genes are TRBV7-3 and TRBJ2-7; 11 bases are shared with TRBD2. CDR1 SGHTA and CDR2 FQGTGA come from the germline V gene. After removal of 5 bases from V and 9 bases from J, the junction contained 6 bases not matched to a gene. This CDR3 contains 13 residues. For the CDR3, the DNA is TGTGCCAGCAGCCAAGGGACTAGCGGAGTGCAGTACTTC. Translation gives CASSQGTSGVQYF.

This clone was counted a single time. The chain is built from TRBV19 and TRBJ2-7; TRBD2 might be the D (6 bases). The germline CDR1 and CDR2 sequences are LNHDA and SQIVND (reference sequence). Trimming stripped 5 bases from V and 2 bases from J, with 16 bases between. The CDR3 is 15 amino acids. CDR3: CASSLFGGPTYEQYF. DNA for the CDR3: TGTGCCAGTAGTCTCTTCGGGGGACCCACCTACGAGCAGTACTTC.

This chain connects TRBV7-9 to TRBJ2-3; 7 nucleotides match TRBD1. CDR3 size: 15 residues. Germline V gives CDR1 SEHNR, CDR2 FQNEAQ (reference sequence). J was trimmed by 2 bases and V by 1 base; bases with no gene match: 3. CDR3 in amino acids: CASSLVGTATDTQYF. In DNA, the CDR3 is TGTGCCAGCAGCTTAGTGGGGACAGCCACAGATACGCAGTATTTT.

This clone turned up a few times. The chain combines TRBV11-2 with TRBJ1-1, with D perhaps TRBD1 (5 bases). Trimming pared 3 bases from V and 5 bases from J, leaving 7 bases between. Germline loops: CDR1 SGHAT, CDR2 FQNNGV. This CDR3 is 12 amino acids long. The CDR3 DNA reads as TGTGCCAGCAGCTTCGGGGGAACTGAAGCTTTCTTT. Residues: CASSFGGTEAFF.

The chain is built from TRBV6-5 and TRBJ2-3; D gene unclear. The CDR3 consists of 14 residues. Trimming stripped 2 bases from V and 1 base from J, with 7 bases between. Per the germline V gene, CDR1 is MNHEY and CDR2 is SVGAGI. The CDR3 sequence is CASSYARGTDTQYF. The CDR3 bases are TGTGCCAGCAGTTACGCCCGGGGCACAGATACGCAGTATTTT.

CDR3 bases: TGTGCCATCAGTAGGGCCGGCGGGAGAGTCGAAACGCAGTATTTT. Translated: CAISRAGGRVETQYF. This chain connects TRBV10-3 to TRBJ2-3; 7 positions match TRBD2. The length of the CDR3 is 15 residues. CDR1 and CDR2 (germline): ENHRY, SYGVKD. Trimming took 5 bases from V and 9 from J; bases not matched to a gene: 14.

V gene TRBV2 combines with J gene TRBJ1-1, with D tentatively TRBD1 (5 bases). Germline CDR1 SNHLY, CDR2 FYNNEI. The CDR3 length is 14 residues. Trimming took 3 bases from V and 4 from J, leaving 12 bases between them. The CDR3: CASSDSSGRTEAFF. The CDR3 DNA follows: TGTGCCAGCAGTGATTCTTCAGGGCGCACTGAAGCTTTCTTT. The full variable domain, in which reference TRBV2 and TRBJ1-1 provide the parts outside the CDR3, is EPEVTQTPSHQVTQMGQEVILRCVPISNHLYFYWYRQILGQKVEFLVSFYNNEISEKSEIFDDQFSVERPDGSNFTLKIRSTKLEDSAMYFCASSDSSGRTEAFFGQGTRLTVV.

The V gene is TRBV13, the J gene TRBJ2-1, with 15 bases aligning to TRBD2. CDR1 and CDR2 from the germline V gene are PRHDT and FYEKMQ (reference sequence). Trimming took 5 bases from V and 5 from J; bases not matched to a gene: 10. This CDR3 is built from 18 residues. CDR3 bases: TGTGCCAGCAGCCCAGGACTAGCGGGGGGGCGAGCCGACAATGAGCAGTTCTTC. As protein: CASSPGLAGGRADNEQFF.

The genes are TRBV30 and TRBJ1-1; 7 bases map to TRBD1. V shed 0 bases, J shed 1 base, and the junction held 11 bases outside the gene matches. In germline, CDR1 is GTSNPN, CDR2 SVGIG (reference sequence). The CDR3 runs 17 residues. The CDR3 DNA reads TGTGCCTGGAGTGTACTTGGCAGGGGGTTTCGGAACACTGAAGCTTTCTTT. Translating gives CAWSVLGRGFRNTEAFF.

This sequence joins TRBV5-4 and TRBJ2-7, with 8 bases lining up with TRBD1. Germline values: CDR1 SGHNT, CDR2 YYREEE (reference sequence). The CDR3 spans 14 residues. V lost 4 bases to trimming and J lost 3 bases; unmatched junction nucleotides: 6. CDR3 in amino acids: CASSTGQGFYEQYF. The CDR3 DNA follows: TGTGCCAGCAGCACCGGACAGGGCTTCTACGAGCAGTACTTC.

The CDR3 sequence is CASSVTSGSWNEQFF. The DNA for the CDR3 is TGTGCCAGCAGCGTGACTAGCGGGAGTTGGAATGAGCAGTTCTTC. The chain employs TRBV7-7 and TRBJ2-1; 12 positions agree with TRBD2. Germline loops: CDR1 SSHAT, CDR2 FNYEAQ (reference sequence). CDR3 size: 15 residues. J gave up 7 bases and V 5 bases, and 6 bases lay outside the gene matches.

This clone was picked up a small number of times. The gene calls are TRBV6-5 and TRBJ2-3, with D perhaps matching TRBD1 (6 bases). Germline lookup yields CDR1 MNHEY and CDR2 SVGAGI. The CDR3 runs 16 residues. Trimming shortened V by 2 bases and J by 0 bases, and 12 bases separated the two germline ends. CDR3 region: CASSYDGQGSTDTQYF. The CDR3 nucleotides are TGTGCCAGCAGTTACGATGGGCAGGGGAGCACAGATACGCAGTATTTT.

V usage is TRBV4-1 and J usage is TRBJ1-6; tentative D call: TRBD1 (6 bases). Germline CDR1 and CDR2: MGHRA and YSYEKL. The CDR3 has 16 residues. The ends were cut back, 0 bases at V and 10 bases at J, with 16 bases in the middle. The DNA of the CDR3 is TGCGCCAGCAGCCAAGAAGGGGCAGGGGTCAGGTCACCCCTCCACTTT. Residues: CASSQEGAGVRSPLHF.

V and J are TRBV14 and TRBJ1-1; maybe TRBD1 (6 bases). This CDR3 is built from 15 residues. V was cut by 2 bases and J by 1 base, with 11 bases left in between. CDR1 and CDR2 (germline): SGHDN, FVKESK. CDR3 nucleotide sequence: TGTGCCAGCAGCCAACTGGACAGCTCGAACACTGAAGCTTTCTTT. Its translation: CASSQLDSSNTEAFF.

The sample holds one count of this clone. The J gene is TRBJ2-7, the V gene TRBV6-2 or TRBV6-3; D is possibly TRBD2 (6 bases). CDR1 and CDR2 (germline): MNHEY, SVGEGT. The CDR3 is 17 residues long. Trimming pared 2 bases from V and 0 bases from J, leaving 17 bases between. The CDR3 bases are TGTGCCAGCAGTTACAACCGGGTTAGCGGAAGCTCCTACGAGCAGTACTTC. This translates into CASSYNRVSGSSYEQYF.

The table lists this clone with a count of one. The chain recombines TRBV19 with TRBJ1-2; D not certain. This CDR3 contains 14 residues. Germline assignment: CDR1 LNHDA and CDR2 SQIVND (reference sequence). The V and J ends lost 2 bases and 6 bases respectively, with 13 bases between them. CDR3 sequence: CASSIMGQMDGYTF. CDR3 DNA sequence: TGTGCCAGTAGTATAATGGGCCAAATGGATGGCTACACCTTC.

V usage is TRBV5-4 and J usage is TRBJ2-1; the match to TRBD2 covers 12 bases. The CDR3 spans 16 residues. Germline CDR1 is SGHNT and CDR2 is YYREEE (reference sequence). Unmatched junction bases numbered 11, after V lost 9 bases and J lost 4 bases. CDR3 residues: CATSGLTSGSYNEQFF. In DNA, the CDR3 is TGTGCCACCTCGGGGCTGACTAGCGGGAGTTACAATGAGCAGTTCTTC.